These 26 T cell receptor beta chains share one sample of origin, sequenced in a study of memory CD4+ T cells and cytomegalovirus serostatus (dated by TCRdb to about 2019). A FACSAria II was used to sort memory CD4+ T cells, defined as single viable CD3+CD4+CD8-CD45RO+ cells. Libraries were built with the immunoSEQ multiplex PCR assay. The immuneACCESS repertoire file appears here via TCRdb, limited to in-frame rearrangements. These files lack a portion of the clones; in checked studies, under half of the deficit traces to unresolved V genes, and the cause of the others is not known. The sample data list roughly 42,000 clones, and around 78% of these were observed just once. Of the sample, around 0.6% falls within the top ten clones. What was sequenced was memory CD4+ T cells from blood. Every receptor here comes from an adult in good health and CMV-seronegative.

Only one count was recorded for this clone. The chain is built from TRBV5-8 and TRBJ2-1; 9 bases map to TRBD1. After removal of 7 bases from V and 2 bases from J, the junction contained 7 bases not matched to a gene. Germline V gene data show CDR1 as SGHTS and CDR2 as YDEGEE. CDR3 length equals 15 residues. The CDR3 loop reads CASAKGTGTYNEQFF. In nucleotides, the CDR3 is TGTGCCAGCGCCAAGGGGACAGGGACCTACAATGAGCAGTTCTTC.

The chain couples TRBV6-1 to TRBJ2-2; D may be TRBD1 or TRBD2 (5 bases each). Between the trimmed V and J ends, which lost 3 bases and 6 bases, there was a span of 14 bases. CDR3 size: 15 residues. Germline values: CDR1 MNHNS, CDR2 SASEGT. The CDR3 sequence is CASSEVGEGSGELFF. The CDR3 DNA sequence: TGTGCCAGCAGTGAGGTGGGGGAAGGCTCCGGGGAGCTGTTTTTT.

This clone was recorded only once. The chain recombines TRBV6-6 with TRBJ1-1; no reliable D call. CDR3 length: 12 amino acids. Germline V gives CDR1 MNHNY, CDR2 SVGAGI (reference sequence). Trimming removed 2 bases at V and 10 bases at J, with 11 bases between. CDR3 coding DNA: TGTGCCAGCAGTTACGAGGTACAAAGAGCTTTCTTT. Protein product: CASSYEVQRAFF.

The chain joins TRBV6-1 to TRBJ1-1; TRBD1 agrees at 7 bases. The V segment lost 6 bases and the J segment 1 base; nucleotides outside the gene matches: 2. The CDR3 sequence is 13 residues long. Per germline, CDR1 MNHNS and CDR2 SASEGT. CDR3 in DNA: TGTGCCAGCAGACAGGGGAAGAACACTGAAGCTTTCTTT. The encoded protein is CASRQGKNTEAFF.

The chain links TRBV10-1 to TRBJ1-6, with 7 bases that match TRBD1. The germline CDR1 and CDR2 sequences are WNHNN and SYGVQD (reference sequence). Losses at the gene ends were 5 bases for V and 7 bases for J; bases not matched to a gene: 5. The CDR3 is made up of 14 amino acids. Here the CDR3 DNA reads TGCGCCAGCAGTTCTGGGACAGAGAATTCACCCCTCCACTTT. Protein product: CASSSGTENSPLHF.

This clone was seen more than once but under ten times. V usage is TRBV6-1 and J usage is TRBJ1-1; D is uncertain. This CDR3 is built from 12 residues. The germline gives CDR1 MNHNS, CDR2 SASEGT. V lost 7 bases and J lost 4, with 10 bases in between. The CDR3 protein is CASTRGVTEAFF. As DNA, the CDR3 is TGTGCCAGCACGCGGGGTGTCACTGAAGCTTTCTTT.

This clone was found a few times. The chain uses TRBV2 and TRBJ1-1; the D gene is possibly TRBD1 (6 bases). The CDR3 is made up of 15 amino acids. V dropped 6 bases and J dropped 0 bases, with 14 bases sitting between them. CDR1 is SNHLY and CDR2 is FYNNEI in the germline V gene. CDR3 sequence reads: CASRRGDVLNTEAFF. The CDR3 coding sequence is TGTGCCAGCAGGAGGGGGGACGTATTGAACACTGAAGCTTTCTTT. Complete variable domain (other parts from reference TRBV2 and TRBJ1-1): EPEVTQTPSHQVTQMGQEVILRCVPISNHLYFYWYRQILGQKVEFLVSFYNNEISEKSEIFDDQFSVERPDGSNFTLKIRSTKLEDSAMYFCASRRGDVLNTEAFFGQGTRLTVV.

This chain connects TRBV9 to TRBJ1-2, with unresolved D. Germline V gene sequence: CDR1 SGDLS, CDR2 YYNGEE. V lost 3 bases and J lost 1, with 7 bases in between. The CDR3 has 13 residues. The CDR3 nucleotides read TGTGCCAGCAGCGCTTATTTTAACTATGGCTACACCTTC. As protein: CASSAYFNYGYTF.

This rearrangement joins TRBV6-6 to TRBJ2-1; no clear D gene. The CDR3 spans 14 residues. Trimming removed 6 bases at V and 9 bases at J, with 18 bases between. The germline V gene encodes CDR1 MNHNY and CDR2 SVGAGI (reference sequence). In DNA, the CDR3 is TGTGCCAGCAGCATTGCCGGCGGTACAGTTGAGCAGTTCTTC. Its translation is CASSIAGGTVEQFF.

The rearrangement joins TRBV6-1 to TRBJ2-1; 7 positions agree with TRBD1. This CDR3 region has 12 residues. V gave up 6 bases and J gave up 9 bases; unmatched junction bases: 5. Germline loops: CDR1 MNHNS, CDR2 SASEGT. Written as DNA, the CDR3 is TGTGCCAGCAGCTCACAGGGGCGTGAGCAGTTCTTC. Protein product: CASSSQGREQFF.

The rearrangement uses TRBV7-8 and TRBJ1-1; no firm D call. This CDR3 spans 16 amino acids. Between the trimmed V and J ends, which lost 5 bases and 3 bases, there was a span of 19 bases. The germline CDR1 and CDR2 sequences are SGHVS and FQNEAQ. CDR3 loop: CASSPGGVREDTEAFF. In nucleotides, the CDR3 is TGTGCCAGCAGCCCAGGAGGTGTTAGGGAAGACACTGAAGCTTTCTTT.

The chain is built from TRBV20-1 and TRBJ2-5, with 7 bases identical to TRBD2. With 7 bases clipped from V and 4 bases from J, the junction kept 3 bases outside the gene matches. This CDR3 region has 11 residues. Germline CDR1 DFQATT, CDR2 SNEGSKA (reference sequence). The CDR3 sequence is CSVGRGETQYF. The CDR3 bases are TGCAGTGTGGGGAGGGGAGAGACCCAGTACTTC.

The chain employs TRBV10-3 and TRBJ1-1, with a possible D match to TRBD1 (5 bases). V lost 6 bases, J lost 0 bases, and 17 bases lay in between. The germline gives CDR1 ENHRY, CDR2 SYGVKD. The CDR3 covers 16 residues. This CDR3 is CAIRDTSVQMNTEAFF. The DNA of the CDR3 is TGTGCCATCAGGGACACTTCAGTCCAAATGAACACTGAAGCTTTCTTT.

The chain carries TRBV6-5 and TRBJ1-5; the D gene is possibly TRBD1 (6 bases). The ends were cut back, 6 bases at V and 7 bases at J, with 16 bases in the middle. This CDR3 region has 14 residues. Germline loops: CDR1 MNHEY, CDR2 SVGAGI. The CDR3 protein is CASRPPGARQPQHF. CDR3 DNA: TGTGCCAGCAGGCCGCCGGGGGCGCGACAGCCCCAGCATTTT.

The V gene is TRBV6-5, the J gene TRBJ2-4, with a possible D match to TRBD1 (5 bases). The V end was cut by 4 bases, the J end by 0 bases, with 13 bases between. The CDR3 length is 16 residues. CDR1 and CDR2 (germline): MNHEY, SVGAGI. CDR3 sequence: CASSSGRTLAKNIQYF. CDR3 DNA: TGTGCCAGCAGTTCAGGAAGGACACTAGCCAAAAACATTCAGTACTTC.

On this clone: The junction departs from germline at one end; a sequencing error may be responsible. The rearrangement links TRBV30 to TRBJ1-2; D uncertain. CDR1 is GTSNPN, CDR2 SVGIG, per germline (reference sequence). The CDR3 runs to 10 residues. CDR3 residues: CARVSFGYAF. The CDR3 DNA reads as TGTGCCCGGGTCAGCTTTGGCTACGCCTTC.

CDR3 in amino acids: CASSLNLGREVNGYTF. For the CDR3, the DNA is TGTGCCAGCAGCTTAAACTTGGGCAGGGAGGTGAATGGCTACACCTTC. The V call is TRBV7-9, the J call TRBJ1-2, with D perhaps matching TRBD1 (5 bases). The V end lost 2 bases, the J end lost 6 bases, and 19 bases lay between the germline ends. This CDR3 region has 16 residues. Germline V gene data show CDR1 as SEHNR and CDR2 as FQNEAQ (reference sequence).

The chain's CDR3 is CSVGSGANVLTF. The CDR3 DNA follows: TGCAGCGTGGGCTCTGGGGCCAACGTCCTGACTTTC. The chain combines TRBV29-1 with TRBJ2-6; D unclear. V was cut by 6 bases and J by 0 bases, with 3 bases left in between. The CDR3 loop spans 12 amino acids. The germline V gene encodes CDR1 SQVTM and CDR2 ANQGSEA.

The chain employs TRBV2 and TRBJ1-2; 7 bases are a match to TRBD1. The germline V gene has CDR1 SNHLY and CDR2 FYNNEI. After removal of 5 bases from V and 8 bases from J, the junction contained 5 bases not matched to a gene. This CDR3 is built from 12 residues. DNA for the CDR3: TGTGCCAGCAGTCCCAGGACAGGAGGCTACACCTTC. Amino acid sequence: CASSPRTGGYTF.

This clone was observed a single time. This sequence joins TRBV5-1 and TRBJ2-3; D assignment may be TRBD1 or TRBD2 (6 bases each). From germline, CDR1 is SGHRS and CDR2 YFSETQ. The CDR3 length is 15 residues. The germline V and J ends were trimmed by 3 bases and 5 bases, with 16 bases remaining between them. CDR3 sequence: CASSYWGAGIDTQYF. For the CDR3, the DNA is TGCGCCAGCAGCTACTGGGGGGCCGGCATAGATACGCAGTATTTT.

This sequence joins TRBV6-5 and TRBJ2-3, with D hard to call. Trimming removed 6 bases at V and 0 bases at J, with 13 bases between. The germline V gene encodes CDR1 MNHEY and CDR2 SVGAGI. The CDR3 runs 15 residues. As DNA, the CDR3 is TGTGCCAGCAGACCCCGGGCCCCAAGCACAGATACGCAGTATTTT. Translated, it gives CASRPRAPSTDTQYF.

This clone was found once. This chain uses TRBV5-6 with TRBJ1-5, with a weak D call TRBD1 (6 bases). Trimming removed 2 bases at V and 4 bases at J, with 13 bases between. The CDR3 covers 15 residues. Germline loops: CDR1 SGHDT, CDR2 YYEEEE. DNA for the CDR3: TGTGCCAGCAGCTTAGGGGGTTTATATAATCAGCCCCAGCATTTT. Protein: CASSLGGLYNQPQHF. The full variable domain, completed using reference TRBV5-6 and TRBJ1-5, is DAGVTQSPTHLIKTRGQQVTLRCSPKSGHDTVSWYQQALGQGPQFIFQYYEEEERQRGNFPDRFSGHQFPNYSSELNVNALLLGDSALYLCASSLGGLYNQPQHFGDGTRLSIL.

The chain is built from TRBV7-2 and TRBJ1-1, with 9 bases fitting TRBD1. V dropped 8 bases and J dropped 10; count of bases not matched to a gene: 11. This CDR3 region has 13 residues. Germline CDR1 reads SGHTA; CDR2 reads FQGNSA. CDR3 bases: TGTGCCAGCGCAAAACAGGGGGCGTCTGGAGCTTTCTTT. It yields the protein CASAKQGASGAFF.

The CDR3 loop is CASSLVSDAGNTIYF. The CDR3 DNA is TGTGCCAGCAGCTTGGTTAGTGATGCTGGAAACACCATATATTTT. The chain links TRBV5-5 to TRBJ1-3, with D uncertain. The CDR3 spans 15 residues. Germline CDR1 reads SGHKS; CDR2 reads YYEKEE (reference sequence). The V end was cut by 0 bases, the J end by 2 bases, with 9 bases between.

Only one count was recorded for this clone. The chain joins TRBV25-1 to TRBJ2-5; 7 nucleotides line up with TRBD2. Germline V gene sequence: CDR1 MGHDK, CDR2 SYGVNS. The CDR3 covers 15 residues. Unmatched junction bases numbered 6, after V lost 3 bases and J lost 2 bases. CDR3 coding DNA: TGTGCCAGCAGTGATAAAGCGGGGAGACAAGAGACCCAGTACTTC. The encoded protein is CASSDKAGRQETQYF.

In DNA, the CDR3 is TGTGCCAGCAGTGAAGCGGGGACAGTCTACGAGCAGTACTTC. Translation gives CASSEAGTVYEQYF. V and J are TRBV6-1 and TRBJ2-7; TRBD1 matches 7 bases. The CDR3 length is 14 residues. The germline gives CDR1 MNHNS, CDR2 SASEGT. The junction had 2 bases not matched to a gene; V was cut back by 0 bases and J by 3 bases.